This paragraph covers one T cell receptor beta chain sequence. What it recognizes is unknown. No cell sorting was done before RNA was extracted from the tissue. Between August and November 2014, newly diagnosed, chemotherapy-naive lung cancer patients underwent thoracic surgery in China. The entry originates in a study of tumor and adjacent non-tumor tissue in lung cancer. Study-level background: The patients, 10 men and four to six women, were roughly 31 to 80 with stage I to III disease.

A modified ARM-PCR protocol with three rounds of nested PCR amplified TCRbeta. TCRdb used MiXCR to reprocess the multiplex PCR reads, holding one entry per CDR3 protein. The sample yields around 210,000 distinct CDR3 sequences, about 71% seen once. Trimming removed 2 bases at V and 11 bases at J, with 16 bases between. Looked up from germline, CDR1 is MNHEY and CDR2 is SVGEGT. The length of the CDR3 is 14 residues. Study-level results: Top 100 clones took a larger repertoire share in normal lung. Compared with tumor, normal lung showed significantly lower TCR diversity.

The sample taken for sequencing was lung tumor tissue. The sequence derives from a man in his 60s with non-small cell lung cancer. The chain links TRBV6-2 or TRBV6-3 to TRBJ2-1, with a tentative D call TRBD2 (6 bases). CDR3 nucleotide sequence: TGTGCCAGCAGTTACGGCCTAGCGAGTAATAAGCAGTTCTTC. Encoded protein: CASSYGLASNKQFF.